The 11 T cell receptor beta chains in this list originate from one sample, sequenced in a study of T cell responses to AZD1222 COVID-19 vaccine. The data were produced by immunoSEQ multiplex PCR, yet TCRdb's version contains in-frame clones alone and is incomplete. The sample has 120,000 or so clones; 92% are singletons. The starting material was peripheral blood, obtained on day 0 of AZD1222 vaccination. The receptors were sampled from an adult in good health.

The gene calls are TRBV5-6 and TRBJ1-2; possibly TRBD1 for D (5 bases). V was clipped by 4 bases and J by 1 base, with 14 bases between them. The CDR3 spans 15 residues. Germline-derived CDR1 and CDR2 are SGHDT and YYEEEE. CDR3 in amino acids: CASSPPRALNYGYTF. The CDR3 nucleotides are TGTGCCAGCAGCCCTCCCAGGGCCCTTAACTATGGCTACACCTTC.

The V call is TRBV5-6, the J call TRBJ2-7; D gene unclear. With 2 bases removed from V and 2 bases from J, the gap between germline ends came to 11 bases. CDR3 length equals 14 residues. The V gene's germline CDR1 is SGHDT and CDR2 YYEEEE. The CDR3 coding sequence is TGTGCCAGCAGCTTCTCCTCCATCCCCTACGAGCAGTACTTC. Its protein product is CASSFSSIPYEQYF. Supplemented by reference TRBV5-6 and TRBJ2-7, the full variable domain reads DAGVTQSPTHLIKTRGQQVTLRCSPKSGHDTVSWYQQALGQGPQFIFQYYEEEERQRGNFPDRFSGHQFPNYSSELNVNALLLGDSALYLCASSFSSIPYEQYFGPGTRLTVT.

J is TRBJ1-2 and V is TRBV18; D gene uncertain. Trimming stripped 1 base from V and 2 bases from J, with 5 bases between. This CDR3 is 13 amino acids long. The germline V gene encodes CDR1 KGHSH and CDR2 LQKENI. Here the CDR3 DNA reads TGTGCCAGCTCACCACAGGACAACTATGGCTACACCTTC. It is translated as CASSPQDNYGYTF.

The rearrangement uses TRBV6-5 and TRBJ2-2; 8 bases line up with TRBD1. Trimming took 6 bases from V and 3 from J; bases not matched to a gene: 6. Per the germline V gene, CDR1 is MNHEY and CDR2 is SVGAGI. This CDR3 has 15 amino acids. CDR3 bases: TGTGCCAGCAGACCCGGGACAGGTGACACCGGGGAGCTGTTTTTT. Its translation is CASRPGTGDTGELFF.

The chain is built from TRBV11-2 and TRBJ1-1; D perhaps matches TRBD1 (6 bases). V shed 6 bases and J shed 1 base, with 12 bases lying between them. There are 14 residues in the CDR3. Germline values: CDR1 SGHAT, CDR2 FQNNGV. CDR3 in DNA: TGTGCCAGCAGGGATTGGACAGCGAACACTGAAGCTTTCTTT. Translating gives CASRDWTANTEAFF.

This chain joins TRBV7-6 and TRBJ2-7; D is possibly TRBD1 (5 bases). Germline V lookup: CDR1 SGHVS, CDR2 FNYEAQ. The V end lost 2 bases, the J end lost 0 bases, and 20 bases lay between the germline ends. This CDR3 spans 18 amino acids. The CDR3 spells CASSLRYGQGLSSYEQYF. CDR3 nucleotides: TGTGCCAGCAGCTTAAGGTATGGGCAGGGCTTAAGCTCCTACGAGCAGTACTTC.

This chain uses TRBV7-9 with TRBJ1-4; D gene unclear. Germline V gene lookup returns CDR1 SEHNR and CDR2 FQNEAQ (reference sequence). V was cut by 5 bases and J by 8 bases, with 15 bases left in between. The CDR3 is made up of 14 amino acids. CDR3 bases: TGTGCCAGCAGCCTCGGACTGGGCAAAGAAAAACTGTTTTTT. It specifies CASSLGLGKEKLFF.

This clone was seen just once. The V call is TRBV7-6, the J call TRBJ1-1; D call uncertain. V lost 5 bases, J lost 11 bases, and 12 bases lay in between. Germline V gene sequence: CDR1 SGHVS, CDR2 FNYEAQ. There are 11 residues in the CDR3. This chain's CDR3 is CASSDQARAFF. CDR3 in DNA: TGTGCCAGCAGCGATCAAGCTCGGGCTTTCTTT.

The gene calls are TRBV6-6 and TRBJ1-6, with D possibly matching TRBD1 (6 bases). CDR3 size: 16 residues. Germline CDR1 is MNHNY and CDR2 is SVGAGI (reference sequence). Trimming shortened V by 10 bases and J by 9 bases, and 25 bases separated the two germline ends. The CDR3 is CATIQGIDKGVSPLHF. The CDR3, as DNA: TGTGCCACCATACAGGGAATCGATAAGGGTGTTTCACCCCTCCACTTT.

Points on this clone: A read error may account for a junction end that differs from germline. This chain joins TRBV5-1 and TRBJ1-3, with 9 bases lining up with TRBD1. The CDR3 consists of 15 residues. CDR1 and CDR2 from the germline V gene are SGHRS and YFSETQ. CDR3 in DNA: TGCGCCAGCAGCCGACAGGGGGGCTCTAGAAACACCATATATTTT. It codes for CASSRQGGSRNTIYF.

The gene calls are TRBV7-3 and TRBJ2-1, with a weak D call TRBD2 (5 bases). The CDR3 spans 17 residues. V was trimmed by 6 bases and J by 0 bases, leaving 18 bases between them. In germline, CDR1 is SGHTA, CDR2 FQGTGA. CDR3 nucleotides: TGTGCCAGCAGTCTCACCCTAGCTGTAAGCTCCTACAATGAGCAGTTCTTC. The encoded protein is CASSLTLAVSSYNEQFF.